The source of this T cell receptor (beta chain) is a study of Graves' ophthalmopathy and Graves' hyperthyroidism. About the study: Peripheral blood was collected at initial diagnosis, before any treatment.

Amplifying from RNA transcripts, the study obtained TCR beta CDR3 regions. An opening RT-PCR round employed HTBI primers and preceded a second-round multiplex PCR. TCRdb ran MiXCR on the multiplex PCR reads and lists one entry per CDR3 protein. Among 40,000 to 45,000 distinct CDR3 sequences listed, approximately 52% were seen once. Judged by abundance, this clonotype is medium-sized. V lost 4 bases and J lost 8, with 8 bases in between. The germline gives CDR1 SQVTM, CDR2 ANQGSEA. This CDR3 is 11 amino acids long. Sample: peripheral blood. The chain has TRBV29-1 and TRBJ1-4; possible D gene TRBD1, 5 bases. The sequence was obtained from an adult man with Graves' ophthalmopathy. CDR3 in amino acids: CSVGSGEKLFF. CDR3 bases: TGCAGCGTTGGGTCAGGGGAAAAACTGTTTTTT. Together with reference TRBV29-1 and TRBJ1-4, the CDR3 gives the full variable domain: SAVISQKPSRDICQRGTSLTIQCQVDSQVTMMFWYRQQPGQSLTLIATANQGSEATYESGFVIDKFPISRPNLTFSTLTVSNMSPEDSSIYLCSVGSGEKLFFGSGTQLSVL.